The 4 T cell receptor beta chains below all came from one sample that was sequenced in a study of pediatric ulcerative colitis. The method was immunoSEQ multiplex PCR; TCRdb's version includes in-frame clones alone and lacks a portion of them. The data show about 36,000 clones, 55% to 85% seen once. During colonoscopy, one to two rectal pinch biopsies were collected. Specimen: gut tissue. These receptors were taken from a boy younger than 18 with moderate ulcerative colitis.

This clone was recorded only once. The CDR3 loop reads CASAGTENTDTQYF. In DNA, the CDR3 is TGCGCCAGCGCCGGGACAGAAAACACAGATACGCAGTATTTT. The chain couples TRBV5-1 to TRBJ2-3, with 7 bases that match TRBD1. Losses at the gene ends were 7 bases for V and 2 bases for J; bases not matched to a gene: 7. Germline CDR1 reads SGHRS; CDR2 reads YFSETQ. The CDR3 spans 14 residues. Full variable domain (outside the CDR3, taken from reference TRBV5-1 and TRBJ2-3): KAGVTQTPRYLIKTRGQQVTLSCSPISGHRSVSWYQQTPGQGLQFLFEYFSETQRNKGNFPGRFSGRQFSNSRSEMNVSTLELGDSALYLCASAGTENTDTQYFGPGTRLTVL.

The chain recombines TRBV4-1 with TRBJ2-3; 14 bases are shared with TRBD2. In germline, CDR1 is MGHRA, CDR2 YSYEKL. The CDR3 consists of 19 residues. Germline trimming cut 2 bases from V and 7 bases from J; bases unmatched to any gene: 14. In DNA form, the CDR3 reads TGCGCCAGCAGCCAACACGCATTGGGACTAGCGGGAGAATTGAATACGCAGTATTTT. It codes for CASSQHALGLAGELNTQYF.

This chain's CDR3 is CASSMPGRGVNTEAFF. The CDR3 DNA is TGTGCCAGTAGTATGCCGGGGAGGGGCGTGAACACTGAAGCTTTCTTT. The chain carries TRBV19 and TRBJ1-1, with a weak D call TRBD1 (5 bases). From germline, CDR1 is LNHDA and CDR2 SQIVND (reference sequence). CDR3 length: 16 residues. The ends were cut back, 3 bases at V and 0 bases at J, with 14 bases in the middle.

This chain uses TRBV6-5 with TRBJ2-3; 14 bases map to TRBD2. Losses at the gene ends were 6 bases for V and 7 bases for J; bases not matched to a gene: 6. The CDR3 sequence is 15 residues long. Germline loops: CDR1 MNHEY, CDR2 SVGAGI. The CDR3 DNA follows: TGTGCCAGCAGCTGGACTAGCGGGGGGCCAAATACGCAGTATTTT. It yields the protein CASSWTSGGPNTQYF.